This T cell receptor (beta chain) stems from a study of blood T cells in healthy people across ages. Study-level points and caveats: One million T cells yielded diversity estimates that were considered underestimates.

The CDR3 totals 12 residues. Germline trimming cut 5 bases from V and 6 bases from J; bases unmatched to any gene: 2. CDR1 is MNHNY and CDR2 is SVGAGI in the germline V gene (reference sequence). This clonotype was seen repeatedly, ten times or more. Its antigen remains unknown. Then a second PCR, running roughly 6 to 12 cycles, was carried out with a sample-barcoded 5' primer and a J-beta primer mix. The authors tagged each cDNA molecule using a template-switch adaptor with 12 random nucleotides. One entry per CDR3 protein, called by TCRdb with MiXCR from the 5' RACE reads. This repertoire shows approximately 850,000 distinct CDR3 sequences, under 55% found once; its top ten account for roughly a fifth.

V is TRBV6-6 and J is TRBJ1-1; 8 bases are shared with TRBD1. Sequenced material: blood. This TCR derives from a man aged 55 to 69 in good health. The CDR3 protein is CASSDRGAEAFF. CDR3 coding DNA: TGTGCCAGCAGTGACAGGGGCGCTGAAGCTTTCTTT.